This T cell receptor (beta chain) was found in a study of radiation and T cells in renal cell carcinoma. General study points: Top tumor clonotypes rose in blood 2 weeks post-radiation, then contracted. Baseline intratumoral clonotype presence is unknown without pretreatment biopsies.

On this clone itself: Its antigen is as yet unknown.

The CDR3 extends over 12 amino acids. The V gene's germline CDR1 is MNHEY and CDR2 SMNVEV (reference sequence). V lost 6 bases to trimming and J lost 1 base, with 7 bases between them. Stated time point: blood 2 weeks post-SBRT. Treatment noted: 15 Gy SBRT to primary tumor, nephrectomy 4 weeks later. Clear cell pathology was present in this patient's renal cell carcinoma. TCRdb's copy holds only in-frame clones and misses some; the assay was immunoSEQ multiplex PCR. The sample includes 70,000 to 90,000 clones, approximately 83% seen only once; the top ten take 22%. This chain uses TRBV27 with TRBJ2-7; D remains unclear. The source material was blood, sampled from a patient whose treatment included radiotherapy and nephrectomy. This clonotype originated in a woman aged 50 to 60 with renal cell carcinoma. The DNA of the CDR3 is TGTGCCAGCAGGGGCCTTTCCTACGAGCAGTACTTC. Its protein product is CASRGLSYEQYF.